Listed below are T cell receptor beta chains from one sample, sequenced in a study of CD8 T cells in Susac syndrome. TCRdb reprocessed the immunoSEQ multiplex PCR reads via MiXCR and lists one record per CDR3 protein. This sample carries roughly 150,000 distinct CDR3 sequences, approximately 94% of them seen once, and the ten largest clones take roughly 0.21%. Sequences were obtained from CD8+ T cells from PBMCs. The source is a human donor with multiple sclerosis. The CDR3 runs from the conserved cysteine through the conserved F or W. The D gene is left open where the match is weak. Some rows have no size entry. The others give once, few or many, or a class for an expanded clone.

size,V,J,D,CDR3,DNA
.,TRBV5-1,TRBJ1-1,.,CASSLYAGNEAFF,TGCGCCAGCAGCTTGTACGCGGGAAATGAAGCTTTCTTT
.,TRBV20-1,TRBJ1-1,.,CSASPPEGYTEAFF,TGCAGTGCTAGCCCCCCGGAGGGATACACTGAAGCTTTCTTT
.,TRBV2,TRBJ1-1,.,CASSDLDRPAEAFF,TGTGCCAGCAGTGACCTCGACAGACCCGCTGAAGCTTTCTTT
.,TRBV28,TRBJ2-1,TRBD1,CASSIQGHEQFF,TGTGCCAGCAGCATACAGGGGCATGAGCAGTTCTTC
.,TRBV2,TRBJ1-1,.,CASPVADEAFF,TGTGCCAGCCCCGTGGCGGACGAAGCTTTCTTT
.,TRBV27,TRBJ1-1,TRBD1,CASSSYRGQAEAFF,TGTGCCAGCAGTTCTTACCGCGGACAGGCTGAAGCTTTCTTT
once,TRBV7-2,TRBJ2-3,TRBD2,CASSHDLERGVIDTQYF,TGTGCCAGCAGCCATGACTTGGAGCGGGGGGTGATCGATACGCAGTATTTT
.,TRBV6-6,TRBJ2-7,.,CATWTGTGEQYF,TGTGCCACATGGACTGGGACGGGGGAGCAGTACTTC
.,TRBV2,TRBJ1-6,.,CASSADGFDNSPLHF,TGTGCCAGCAGTGCTGACGGGTTCGATAATTCACCCCTCCACTTT
.,TRBV30,TRBJ1-1,.,CAWSQRENTEAFF,TGTGCCTGGAGTCAGAGGGAGAACACTGAAGCTTTCTTT
.,TRBV7-9,TRBJ2-7,.,CASSPPGRAGEQYF,TGTGCCAGCAGCCCCCCAGGACGGGCGGGGGAGCAGTACTTC
once,TRBV3-1,TRBJ1-1,.,CASGLQGTEAFF,TGTGCCAGCGGACTCCAGGGAACTGAAGCTTTCTTT
.,TRBV9,TRBJ1-6,.,CASSVGSSPLHF,TGTGCCAGCAGCGTAGGGAGTTCACCCCTCCACTTT
.,TRBV18,TRBJ2-7,.,CASSPTTVGYEQYF,TGTGCCAGCTCACCCACGACGGTGGGCTACGAGCAGTACTTC
once,TRBV7-2,TRBJ1-2,TRBD1,CASSFFSGQGLSGYTF,TGTGCCAGCAGCTTTTTCTCTGGACAGGGACTATCTGGCTACACCTTC
.,TRBV7-9,TRBJ2-3,TRBD2,CASRGASGGSTDTQYF,TGTGCCAGCAGGGGGGCTAGCGGGGGCAGCACAGATACGCAGTATTTT
.,TRBV12-3/TRBV12-4,TRBJ1-2,TRBD1,CASSSDRALWGGYTF,TGTGCCAGCAGTTCAGACAGGGCCCTTTGGGGAGGCTACACCTTC
.,TRBV13,TRBJ1-2,.,CASSLGGNGYTF,TGTGCCAGCAGCTTAGGCGGGAATGGCTACACCTTC
.,TRBV3-1,TRBJ2-1,.,CASSPLKGREGSYNEQFF,TGTGCCAGCAGCCCCCTAAAGGGCAGGGAAGGGTCCTACAATGAGCAGTTCTTC
.,TRBV23-1,TRBJ2-1,.,CASSQKSRYEQFF,TGCGCCAGCAGTCAAAAGTCGCGGTATGAGCAGTTCTTC
.,TRBV9,TRBJ2-7,.,CASSVEMTGNLRGQYF,TGTGCCAGCAGCGTAGAAATGACAGGAAATCTACGAGGGCAGTACTTC
.,TRBV6-5,TRBJ1-6,.,CASSPLGGHHSPLHF,TGTGCCAGCAGTCCGCTAGGGGGGCACCATTCACCCCTCCACTTT
.,TRBV5-4,TRBJ1-1,.,CASSPLVGTEAFF,TGTGCCAGCAGCCCTCTGGTGGGCACTGAAGCTTTCTTT
.,TRBV20-1,TRBJ2-3,TRBD2,CSAREASGGTDTQFF,TGCAGTGCTAGAGAGGCTAGCGGGGGCACAGATACGCAGTTTTTT